This paragraph covers one T cell receptor (beta chain) sequence. The CDR3 contains 14 residues. The V gene lost 1 base and the J gene lost 7 bases, with 10 bases spanning the gap. Germline loops: CDR1 LGHNA, CDR2 YNFKEQ. This sample is part of a study of cytomegalovirus exposure and HLA in healthy donors. This PCR relied on a set of 60 Vbeta primers and 13 Jbeta primers. Sequenced by immunoSEQ multiplex PCR; TCRdb stores in-frame clones only, minus some. The sample has about 170,000 clones; 80% to 90% are singletons. The chain has TRBV4-2 and TRBJ2-2, with a tentative D call TRBD2 (6 bases). The sample consisted of PBMCs. This sequence originates from a man younger than 40 in good health and CMV-seropositive. CDR3 bases: TGTGCCAGCAGCCAAGTTACGGGGGTCGGGGAGCTGTTTTTT. Its protein product is CASSQVTGVGELFF.